These T cell receptor beta chains were read from a single sample in a study of T cell responses to AZD1222 COVID-19 vaccine. The method was immunoSEQ multiplex PCR; TCRdb's version includes in-frame clones alone and lacks a portion of them. Seen here are 100,000 to 140,000 clones, around 90% observed once, and the top ten hold approximately 4.8%. Sequences were derived from peripheral blood, sampled 28 days after the second AZD1222 dose. These receptors all stem from an adult who received the AZD1222 COVID-19 vaccine. Each CDR3 is given with its conserved first and last residue. D genes are given only for firm matches. Size values are once, few and many counts, or a class for expanded clones, and some rows have none.

CDR3 protein,CDR3 DNA,clone size,D gene,J gene,V gene
CATSPGQGGVNTEAFF,TGTGCCACCTCCCCGGGACAGGGAGGGGTGAACACTGAAGCTTTCTTT,NA,TRBD1,TRBJ1-1,TRBV2
CASSLGSGGAGELFF,TGTGCCAGCAGCCTCGGGAGCGGGGGGGCCGGGGAGCTGTTTTTT,NA,TRBD2,TRBJ2-2,TRBV4-2
CASSRTSGGVNEQFF,TGTGCCAGTAGTCGGACTAGCGGGGGGGTAAATGAGCAGTTCTTC,NA,TRBD2,TRBJ2-1,TRBV19
CASSTGTPVFYEQYF,TGTGCCAGCAGCACAGGGACGCCAGTATTCTACGAGCAGTACTTC,NA,NA,TRBJ2-7,TRBV6-5
CASSEDGTSGGMETQYF,TGTGCCAGCAGTGAAGACGGGACTAGCGGGGGGATGGAGACCCAGTACTTC,few,TRBD2,TRBJ2-5,TRBV6-1
CASSLGWETQYF,TGTGCCAGCAGCTTAGGTTGGGAGACCCAGTACTTC,NA,NA,TRBJ2-5,TRBV7-9
CAWSVTTGNTEAFF,TGTGCCTGGAGTGTAACGACGGGAAACACTGAAGCTTTCTTT,NA,NA,TRBJ1-1,TRBV30
CASSSPTGGASGNTIYF,TGTGCCAGCAGCTCTCCGACAGGGGGCGCCTCTGGAAACACCATATATTTT,NA,TRBD1,TRBJ1-3,TRBV4-2
CASSPGRALERGYTF,TGTGCCAGCAGCCCAGGCAGGGCCCTGGAGAGAGGCTACACCTTC,NA,NA,TRBJ1-2,TRBV7-2
CAISRQGPEATEAFF,TGTGCCATCAGTAGACAGGGGCCCGAGGCCACTGAAGCTTTCTTT,NA,TRBD1,TRBJ1-1,TRBV10-3
CASSGIVVRLNTEAFF,TGTGCCAGCAGTGGAATAGTTGTCAGACTGAACACTGAAGCTTTCTTT,NA,NA,TRBJ1-1,TRBV6-1
CASSIGVNSNQPQHF,TGTGCCAGTAGTATCGGCGTTAATAGCAATCAGCCCCAGCATTTT,NA,NA,TRBJ1-5,TRBV19
CATGLAGYNEQFF,TGTGCCACCGGACTAGCGGGCTACAATGAGCAGTTCTTC,NA,TRBD2,TRBJ2-1,TRBV27
CASSRTGGLATEAFF,TGTGCCAGCAGTCGTACAGGGGGGTTGGCCACTGAAGCTTTCTTT,NA,TRBD1,TRBJ1-1,TRBV28
CASSLSVQNNQPQHF,TGTGCCAGCAGCTTATCGGTTCAAAACAATCAGCCCCAGCATTTT,NA,NA,TRBJ1-5,TRBV7-8
CASNRLGGPSSYNSPLHF,TGTGCCAGCAACCGTTTGGGGGGGCCGAGCTCCTATAATTCACCCCTCCACTTT,NA,NA,TRBJ1-6,TRBV28
CASSKDRGVGGYTF,TGTGCCAGTAGTAAAGACAGGGGGGTCGGTGGCTACACCTTC,NA,TRBD1,TRBJ1-2,TRBV19
CASSPLQTRETQYF,TGTGCCAGCAGCCCACTCCAAACTAGGGAGACCCAGTACTTC,NA,NA,TRBJ2-5,TRBV25-1
CASSPGGSYEQYF,TGTGCCAGCTCACCCGGCGGGTCCTACGAGCAGTACTTC,NA,NA,TRBJ2-7,TRBV18
CASSAQQGWDYNEQFF,TGTGCCAGCAGCGCTCAACAGGGATGGGATTATAATGAGCAGTTCTTC,NA,NA,TRBJ2-1,TRBV7-9
CASSVPYTEAFF,TGTGCCAGCTCGGTACCATACACTGAAGCTTTCTTT,NA,NA,TRBJ1-1,TRBV18
CASSPMPGQGGNEQFF,TGTGCCAGCAGTCCAATGCCGGGACAGGGGGGCAATGAGCAGTTCTTC,NA,TRBD1,TRBJ2-1,TRBV6-2/TRBV6-3
CASSPGGSFNEKLFF,TGTGCCAGTAGCCCTGGAGGGAGCTTTAATGAAAAACTGTTTTTT,NA,NA,TRBJ1-4,TRBV19
CASSTTTGWQETQYF,TGTGCCAGCAGCACGACGACAGGGTGGCAAGAGACCCAGTACTTC,NA,TRBD1,TRBJ2-5,TRBV5-8
CASSVGRRGTYEQYF,TGTGCCAGCAGCGTAGGACGGAGGGGGACCTACGAGCAGTACTTC,NA,NA,TRBJ2-7,TRBV9
CASDPGRVVTEAFF,TGTGCCAGTGACCCGGGCAGGGTGGTCACTGAAGCTTTCTTT,NA,NA,TRBJ1-1,TRBV19
CASSFGGFDHSPLHF,TGTGCCAGCAGCTTTGGAGGGTTCGATCATTCACCCCTCCACTTT,NA,NA,TRBJ1-6,TRBV7-9
CASSPIRRTGSSYNSPLHF,TGTGCCAGCAGTCCCATACGACGGACGGGGAGCTCCTATAATTCACCCCTCCACTTT,NA,NA,TRBJ1-6,TRBV6-6
CASRGRTGVGNSPLHF,TGTGCCAGCAGGGGTCGGACAGGGGTAGGTAATTCACCCCTCCACTTT,few,TRBD1,TRBJ1-6,TRBV2
CASGTSGGNIQYF,TGTGCCAGTGGTACGTCCGGCGGTAACATTCAGTACTTC,NA,NA,TRBJ2-4,TRBV19
CASSSYTQGGRDKNIQYF,TGTGCCAGCAGCTCGTATACACAGGGGGGGCGGGATAAAAACATTCAGTACTTC,NA,NA,TRBJ2-4,TRBV7-2
CASSFAGGEQYF,TGTGCCAGCAGTTTCGCGGGAGGCGAGCAGTACTTC,NA,TRBD2,TRBJ2-7,TRBV28
CASSPVGGAGYGYTF,TGTGCCAGCTCACCGGTCGGGGGCGCAGGCTATGGCTACACCTTC,once,NA,TRBJ1-2,TRBV18
CASSLGVGTRGNTIYF,TGTGCCAGCAGCCTGGGGGTAGGCACCCGAGGAAACACCATATATTTT,NA,NA,TRBJ1-3,TRBV7-9
CATSSVATGHTEAFF,TGTGCCACCAGCAGCGTTGCGACAGGTCACACTGAAGCTTTCTTT,NA,NA,TRBJ1-1,TRBV15
CASSYKQTYEQYF,TGTGCCAGCAGTTATAAACAGACCTACGAGCAGTACTTC,NA,NA,TRBJ2-7,TRBV27
CASSSVSYEQYF,TGTGCCAGCAGCTCCGTTTCCTACGAGCAGTACTTC,NA,NA,TRBJ2-7,TRBV11-2
CASSLAGGLETQYF,TGTGCCAGTAGTTTAGCGGGGGGGCTAGAGACCCAGTACTTC,NA,TRBD2,TRBJ2-5,TRBV19
CASSVGSGGNQPQHF,TGTGCCAGCAGTGTGGGGAGTGGGGGAAATCAGCCCCAGCATTTT,NA,NA,TRBJ1-5,TRBV2
CASTQTGGGEQFF,TGTGCCAGCACCCAGACAGGGGGAGGTGAGCAGTTCTTC,NA,TRBD1,TRBJ2-1,TRBV5-6
CASSLGRGGSYGYTF,TGTGCCAGCAGCTTAGGACGGGGGGGCTCCTATGGCTACACCTTC,NA,NA,TRBJ1-2,TRBV11-2
CASSPLRDGIYGYTF,TGTGCCAGCTCACCACTGCGGGACGGAATCTATGGCTACACCTTC,once,NA,TRBJ1-2,TRBV18
CASSLGPTQYF,TGTGCCAGCAGCTTAGGACCCACCCAGTACTTC,NA,NA,TRBJ2-5,TRBV11-2